This is a list of T cell receptor beta chains from one sample in a study of T cell responses to AZD1222 COVID-19 vaccine. The table came from immunoSEQ multiplex PCR; TCRdb's copy has only in-frame clones and leaves some out. This sample has around 110,000 clones, with about 86% found just once. The source was peripheral blood, collected on day 0 of AZD1222 vaccination. The receptors come from an adult in good health. Both conserved end residues are trimmed from each CDR3.

CDR3aa	v_gene	j_gene
SGVTGIRGELF	TRBV29-1	TRBJ2-2
ASRGVEQY	TRBV3-1/TRBV3-2	TRBJ2-7
ASSPGGPTLGAF	TRBV18	TRBJ1-1
ASSWEVGDGYT	TRBV7-9	TRBJ1-2
ASSWQAWGDTEAF	TRBV19	TRBJ1-1
ASNLDGALQETQY	TRBV7-8	TRBJ2-5
ASSLVLVSYNEQF	TRBV5-5	TRBJ2-1
ASSSQLAGEPTQY	TRBV27	TRBJ2-3
ASSSVTEAF	TRBV28	TRBJ1-1
ASSQVGEAVGAF	TRBV4-1	TRBJ1-1
AIRPGQGFTEAF	TRBV10-3	TRBJ1-1
ASSMKGDYGYT	TRBV19	TRBJ1-2
ASSIVWSGRLNGYT	TRBV19	TRBJ1-2
ASTPQRGGGYT	TRBV12-3/TRBV12-4	TRBJ1-2
ASSSTGTSGGLNTGELF	TRBV5-1	TRBJ2-2
ASSQDLRKENTEAF	TRBV3-1/TRBV3-2	TRBJ1-1
ASSLGAGGRETQY	TRBV5-1	TRBJ2-5
SASAERAF	TRBV20-1	TRBJ1-1
ASSSQGGNYEQY	TRBV2	TRBJ2-7